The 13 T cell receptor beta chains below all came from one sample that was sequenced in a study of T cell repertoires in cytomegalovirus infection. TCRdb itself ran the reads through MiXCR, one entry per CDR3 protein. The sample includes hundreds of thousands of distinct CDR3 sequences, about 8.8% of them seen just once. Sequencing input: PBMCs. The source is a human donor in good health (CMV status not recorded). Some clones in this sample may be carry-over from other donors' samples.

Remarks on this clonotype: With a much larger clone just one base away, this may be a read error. Written as DNA, the CDR3 is TGTGCCAGCTCACAACAAAGGGCTGAGCGGGGGGGCCCCGATGAGCAGTTCTTC. This sequence encodes CASSQQRAERGGPDEQFF. The gene calls are TRBV18 and TRBJ2-1, with 10 bases matching TRBD2. The CDR3 covers 18 residues. The germline V gene has CDR1 KGHSH and CDR2 LQKENI. V lost 4 bases to trimming and J lost 8 bases; unmatched junction nucleotides: 17.

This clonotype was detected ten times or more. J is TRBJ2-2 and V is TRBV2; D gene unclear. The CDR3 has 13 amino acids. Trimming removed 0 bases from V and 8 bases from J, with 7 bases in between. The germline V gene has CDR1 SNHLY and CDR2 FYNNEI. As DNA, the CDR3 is TGTGCCAGCAGTGAAGCGATACCGGGGGAGCTGTTTTTT. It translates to CASSEAIPGELFF. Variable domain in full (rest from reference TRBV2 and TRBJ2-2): EPEVTQTPSHQVTQMGQEVILRCVPISNHLYFYWYRQILGQKVEFLVSFYNNEISEKSEIFDDQFSVERPDGSNFTLKIRSTKLEDSAMYFCASSEAIPGELFFGEGSRLTVL.

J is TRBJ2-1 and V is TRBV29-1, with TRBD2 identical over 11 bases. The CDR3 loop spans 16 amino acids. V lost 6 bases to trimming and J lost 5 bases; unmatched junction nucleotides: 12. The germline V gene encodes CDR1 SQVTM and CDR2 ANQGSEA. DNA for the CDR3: TGCAGCGTCCACGGACTAGCGGGCGACGGGGACAATGAGCAGTTCTTC. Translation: CSVHGLAGDGDNEQFF.

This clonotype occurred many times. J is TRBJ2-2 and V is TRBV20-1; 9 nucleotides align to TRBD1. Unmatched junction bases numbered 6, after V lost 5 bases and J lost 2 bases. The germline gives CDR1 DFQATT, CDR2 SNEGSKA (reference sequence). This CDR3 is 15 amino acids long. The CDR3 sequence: CSARRQGVNTGELFF. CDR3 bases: TGCAGTGCTCGACGACAGGGGGTAAACACCGGGGAGCTGTTTTTT.

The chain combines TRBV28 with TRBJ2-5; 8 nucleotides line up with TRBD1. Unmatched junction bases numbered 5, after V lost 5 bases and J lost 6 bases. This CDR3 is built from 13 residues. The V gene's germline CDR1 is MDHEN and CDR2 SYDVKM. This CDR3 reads CASSEGQGKTQYF. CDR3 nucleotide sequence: TGTGCCAGCAGTGAAGGACAGGGAAAGACCCAGTACTTC.

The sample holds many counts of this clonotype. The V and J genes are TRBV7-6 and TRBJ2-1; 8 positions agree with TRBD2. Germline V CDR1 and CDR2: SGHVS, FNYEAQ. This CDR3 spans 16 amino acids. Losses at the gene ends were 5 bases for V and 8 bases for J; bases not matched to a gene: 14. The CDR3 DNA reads TGTGCCAGCAGCGCTCCCCAACGGGGGGGCCCCCATGAGCAGTTCTTC. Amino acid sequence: CASSAPQRGGPHEQFF.

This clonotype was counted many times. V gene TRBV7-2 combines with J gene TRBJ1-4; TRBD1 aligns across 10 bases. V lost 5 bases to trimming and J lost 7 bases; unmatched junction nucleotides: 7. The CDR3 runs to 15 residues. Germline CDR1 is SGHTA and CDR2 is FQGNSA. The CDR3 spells CASSPQTGGVEKLFF. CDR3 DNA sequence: TGTGCCAGCAGCCCTCAGACAGGGGGCGTTGAAAAACTGTTTTTT.

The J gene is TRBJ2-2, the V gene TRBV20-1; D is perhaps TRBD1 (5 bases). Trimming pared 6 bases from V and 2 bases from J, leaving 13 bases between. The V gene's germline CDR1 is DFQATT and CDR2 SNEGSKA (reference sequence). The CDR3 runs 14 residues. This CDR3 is CSASGWGNTGELFF. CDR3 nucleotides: TGCAGTGCCTCAGGGTGGGGAAACACCGGGGAGCTGTTTTTT.

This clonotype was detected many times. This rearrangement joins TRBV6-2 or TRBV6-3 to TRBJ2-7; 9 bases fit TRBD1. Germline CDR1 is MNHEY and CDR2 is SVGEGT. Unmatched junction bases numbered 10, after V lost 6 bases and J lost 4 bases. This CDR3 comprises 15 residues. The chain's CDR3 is CASSLQGASSYEQYV. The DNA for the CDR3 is TGTGCCAGCAGCTTACAGGGGGCATCTTCTTACGAGCAGTACGTC.

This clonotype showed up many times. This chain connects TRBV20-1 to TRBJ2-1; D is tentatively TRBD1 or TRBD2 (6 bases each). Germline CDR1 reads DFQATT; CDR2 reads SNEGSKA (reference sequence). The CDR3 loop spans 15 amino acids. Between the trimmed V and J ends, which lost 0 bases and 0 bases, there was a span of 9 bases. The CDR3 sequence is CSARDSGASYNEQFF. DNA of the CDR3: TGCAGTGCTAGAGATTCGGGGGCCTCCTACAATGAGCAGTTCTTC.

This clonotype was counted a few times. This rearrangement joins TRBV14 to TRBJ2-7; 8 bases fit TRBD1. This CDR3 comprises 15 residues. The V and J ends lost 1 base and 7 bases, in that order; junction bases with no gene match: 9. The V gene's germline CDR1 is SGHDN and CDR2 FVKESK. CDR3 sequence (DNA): TGTGCCAGCAGCCAAGTCCGGACAGGGTCAAGGGAGCAGTACTTC. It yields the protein CASSQVRTGSREQYF.

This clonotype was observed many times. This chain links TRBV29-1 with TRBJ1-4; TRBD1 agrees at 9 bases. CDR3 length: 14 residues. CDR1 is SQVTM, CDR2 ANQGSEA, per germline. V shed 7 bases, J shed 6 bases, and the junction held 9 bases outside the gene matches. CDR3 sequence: CSATGGTGHEKLFF. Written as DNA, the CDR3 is TGCAGCGCGACTGGAGGGACAGGGCATGAAAAACTGTTTTTT.

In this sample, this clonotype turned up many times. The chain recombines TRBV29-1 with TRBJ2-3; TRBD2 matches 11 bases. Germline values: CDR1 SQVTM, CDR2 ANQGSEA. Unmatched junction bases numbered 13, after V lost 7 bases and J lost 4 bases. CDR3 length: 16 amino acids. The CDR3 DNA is TGCAGCGGGCGACCCAGACTAGCGGGGTTCGCAGATACGCAGTATTTT. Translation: CSGRPRLAGFADTQYF.